This T cell receptor beta chain originates from a study of CD8+CD57+ T cells in acquired aplastic anemia. Study at large: DNA recovered from sorted CD4+ and CD8+ cells had a mean of approximately 3.2 ug. General study results and limits: Overlapping CD8+ CDR3 repertoires of patients and controls contained around 30 shared sequences.

Profiles of TCR beta VDJ and CDR3 were generated from a genomic DNA template. TCRdb used MiXCR to reprocess the reads, holding one entry per CDR3 protein. This sample carries 150,000 to 200,000 distinct CDR3 sequences, approximately 46% of them seen once, and the ten largest clones take 2.5% to 3.5%. Concerning this clonotype: Its antigen remains unidentified.

Material for sequencing was sorted CD4+, CD8+, or CD8+CD57+ T cells (not recorded which) from PBMCs. The TCR originated in a human donor in good health.

In DNA, the CDR3 is TGTGCCAGCAGCTTAGTTGGGGGGAACGAGCAGTACTTC. This sequence encodes CASSLVGGNEQYF. The V call is TRBV7-6, the J call TRBJ2-7; D possibly corresponds to TRBD2 (6 bases). Germline V gives CDR1 SGHVS, CDR2 FNYEAQ. V dropped 1 base and J dropped 5 bases, with 9 bases sitting between them. The length of the CDR3 is 13 residues.